Following are 3 T cell receptor beta chains from one sample sequenced in a study of response to subunit inactivated influenza vaccine. One entry per CDR3 protein, called by TCRdb with MiXCR from the RT-PCR reads. The sample has about 530,000 distinct CDR3 sequences, about an eighth seen once; the top ten hold roughly 10%. The sequencing here drew on PBMCs from blood, taken on the day of vaccination. The source is a man between 45 and 60 years old who received an inactivated influenza vaccine.

This clonotype appeared many times. The gene calls are TRBV11-2 and TRBJ2-5, with D unresolved. The germline CDR1 and CDR2 sequences are SGHAT and FQNNGV. This CDR3 has 14 residues. Deletions cut 2 bases from V and 4 bases from J, with 11 bases between. The CDR3, as DNA: TGTGCCAGCAGCTTATTAATAAGGGTAGAGACCCAGTACTTC. As protein: CASSLLIRVETQYF.

This chain uses TRBV6-1 with TRBJ1-2, with 9 nucleotides matching TRBD1. The CDR3 totals 15 residues. The ends lost 5 bases at V and 3 bases at J; junction bases unmatched: 7. Germline CDR1 reads MNHNS; CDR2 reads SASEGT. The CDR3 loop reads CASSTTGGADYGYTF. DNA for the CDR3: TGTGCCAGCAGTACCACAGGGGGCGCTGACTATGGCTACACCTTC.

The chain carries TRBV7-2 and TRBJ1-4, with D hard to call. V lost 1 base and J lost 7, with 13 bases in between. This CDR3 contains 15 residues. CDR1 and CDR2 (germline): SGHTA, FQGNSA. CDR3 bases: TGTGCCAGCAGCTTAGTGTCCCGGGAGACTGAAAAACTGTTTTTT. It is translated as CASSLVSRETEKLFF.